These T cell receptor beta chains were read from a single sample in a study of shared clonotypes between healthy human individuals. Libraries were prepared by immunoSEQ multiplex PCR; TCRdb keeps only in-frame clonotypes and omits some of them. This table has around 600,000 clones, around 96% appearing once. Sequencing was performed on naive CD8+ T cells sorted from blood. Receptor source: a woman between 25 and 40 years old in good health. Each CDR3 is given with its conserved first and last residue. Each record gives: CDR3 length, V gene, J gene, CDR3 protein.

14	TRBV28	TRBJ1-2	CASINRADNYGYTF
16	TRBV11-2	TRBJ1-5	CASSLDGGGFNQPQHF
15	TRBV6-1	TRBJ2-7	CAVPGQGPLFYEQYF
15	TRBV11-2	TRBJ2-7	CASSGSPGAVGEQYF
13	TRBV7-3	TRBJ2-7	CASSPGLGYEQYF
14	TRBV7-8	.	CASSLRQGLGEQYF
14	TRBV6-6	TRBJ1-1	CASSYSSMNTEAFF
17	TRBV18	TRBJ2-2	CASSPPTGAANTGELFF
13	TRBV18	TRBJ2-7	CASSPPDNYEQYF
14	TRBV27	TRBJ2-7	CASSLGGRLGEQYF
17	TRBV29-1	TRBJ2-7	CSVELEGGPGHPYEQYF
16	TRBV23-1	TRBJ2-7	CASSQGKASRGYEQYF
13	TRBV13	TRBJ1-4	CASSLAGDEKLFF
15	TRBV27	TRBJ2-3	CASSLGQGALATQYF
14	TRBV27	TRBJ2-5	CASKGVLAGGPEYF
16	TRBV4-1	TRBJ2-3	CASSQSLAGNTDTQYF
14	TRBV19	TRBJ2-7	CASSTPGLSNEQYF
13	TRBV7-3	TRBJ1-5	CASSLTGQIWQHF
15	TRBV5-4	TRBJ2-7	CASSWPGAVWREQYF
17	TRBV7-8	TRBJ2-1	CASSFVVGLKNYNEQFF
14	TRBV7-9	TRBJ2-5	CASTSALLQETQYF
14	TRBV6-1	TRBJ1-5	CASRSTVSNQPQHF
12	TRBV19	TRBJ2-7	CATQGPLYEQYF
14	TRBV2	TRBJ2-1	CASSELAGENEQFF
14	TRBV27	TRBJ2-7	CASSLGTGSYEQYF
13	TRBV29-1	TRBJ2-1	CSVEDRRYHEQFF
13	TRBV29-1	TRBJ2-2	CSVLGRNTGELFF
16	TRBV14	TRBJ2-3	CASSQEGGWAPDTQYF
14	TRBV7-8	TRBJ2-7	CASSASGASYEQYF
13	TRBV28	TRBJ2-5	CASSLYAPQTQYF
18	TRBV5-4	TRBJ2-3	CASSLLPGLAGVSDTQYF
14	TRBV2	TRBJ2-7	CASSEDSNSYEQYF
15	TRBV27	TRBJ1-5	CASSPGTAVNQPQHF
12	TRBV9	TRBJ2-1	CASSLNYNEQFF
15	TRBV11-2	TRBJ2-7	CASSLKRGVFDEQYF
15	TRBV19	TRBJ2-3	CASSILAGGTDTQYF
13	TRBV29-1	TRBJ2-7	CSVERTGGDEQYF
15	TRBV7-9	TRBJ2-2	CASSFSPANTGELFF
14	TRBV4-1	TRBJ2-3	CASRSFLGSDTQYF
12	TRBV19	TRBJ2-1	CASSIGYNEQFF
14	TRBV7-6	TRBJ2-7	CASSHLADSYEQYF
15	TRBV6-4	TRBJ2-3	CASSEAGTSTDTQYF